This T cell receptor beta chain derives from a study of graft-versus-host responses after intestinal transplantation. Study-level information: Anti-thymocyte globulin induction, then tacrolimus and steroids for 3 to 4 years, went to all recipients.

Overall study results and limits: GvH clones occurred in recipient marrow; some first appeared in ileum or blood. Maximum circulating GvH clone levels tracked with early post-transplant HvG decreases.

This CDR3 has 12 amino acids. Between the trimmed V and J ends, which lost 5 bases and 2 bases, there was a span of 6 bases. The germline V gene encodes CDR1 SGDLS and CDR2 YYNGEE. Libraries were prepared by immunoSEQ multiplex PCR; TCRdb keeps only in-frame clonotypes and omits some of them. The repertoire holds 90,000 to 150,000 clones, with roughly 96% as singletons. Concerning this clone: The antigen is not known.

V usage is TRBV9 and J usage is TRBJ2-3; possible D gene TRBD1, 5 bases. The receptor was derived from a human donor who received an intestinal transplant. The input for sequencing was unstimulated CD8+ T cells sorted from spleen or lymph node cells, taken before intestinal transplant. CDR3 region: CASRGVTDTQYF. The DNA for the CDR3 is TGTGCCAGCAGAGGGGTCACAGATACGCAGTATTTT.